The clone carrying this TCR beta chain was observed a handful of times. TCRdb itself ran the PCR reads through MiXCR, one entry per CDR3 protein. The sample includes about 510,000 distinct CDR3 sequences, 25% of them seen just once. This sample is part of a study of molecular identifiers for immune sequencing clone quantification. This TCR came from a human donor in good health. Some libraries in this study had Jurkat cell RNA spiked in. The specimen was naive CD8+ T cells from blood, with Jurkat cell RNA spiked in. Specified subset: FACS-sorted CD8+CD4-CCR7+CD45RA+ naive T cells.

CDR3 amino acids: CASSSDRLECGELFF. For the CDR3, the DNA is TGTGCCAGCAGCTCGGACAGACTGGAATGCGGGGAGCTGTTTTTT. V and J are TRBV7-9 and TRBJ2-2; D might be TRBD1 (6 bases). The CDR3 totals 15 residues. V lost 4 bases to trimming and J lost 7 bases, with 16 bases between them. Germline V gives CDR1 SEHNR, CDR2 FQNEAQ (reference sequence). Complete variable domain (other parts from reference TRBV7-9 and TRBJ2-2): DTGVSQNPRHKITKRGQNVTFRCDPISEHNRLYWYRQTLGQGPEFLTYFQNEAQLEKSRLLSDRFSAERPKGSFSTLEIQRTEQGDSAMYLCASSSDRLECGELFFGEGSRLTVL.